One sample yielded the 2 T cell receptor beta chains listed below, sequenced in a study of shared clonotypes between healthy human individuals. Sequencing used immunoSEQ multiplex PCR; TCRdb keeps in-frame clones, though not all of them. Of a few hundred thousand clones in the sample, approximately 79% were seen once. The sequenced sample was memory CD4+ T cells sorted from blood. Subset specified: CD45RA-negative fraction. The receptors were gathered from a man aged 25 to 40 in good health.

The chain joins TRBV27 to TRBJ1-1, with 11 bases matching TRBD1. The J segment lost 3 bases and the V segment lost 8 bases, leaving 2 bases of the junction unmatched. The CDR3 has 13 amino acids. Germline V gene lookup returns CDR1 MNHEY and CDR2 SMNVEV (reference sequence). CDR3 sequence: CASWDRGYTEAFF. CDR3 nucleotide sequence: TGTGCCAGCTGGGACAGGGGGTACACTGAAGCTTTCTTT.

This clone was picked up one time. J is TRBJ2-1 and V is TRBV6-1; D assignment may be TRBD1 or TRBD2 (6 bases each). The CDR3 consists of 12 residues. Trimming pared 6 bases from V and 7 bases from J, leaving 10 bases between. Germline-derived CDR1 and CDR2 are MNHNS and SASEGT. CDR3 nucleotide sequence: TGTGCCAGCAGGATAGGGGGGAATGAGCAGTTCTTC. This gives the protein CASRIGGNEQFF.